The 11 T cell receptor beta chains below all came from one sample that was sequenced in a study of cytomegalovirus exposure and HLA in healthy donors. With 60 Vbeta and 13 Jbeta primers, the PCR was carried out. Sequenced by immunoSEQ multiplex PCR; TCRdb stores in-frame clones only, minus some. The sample lists roughly 160,000 clones, about 76% occurring once. Sequenced: PBMCs. These receptors were collected from a young woman in good health and CMV-seropositive.

This chain links TRBV7-2 with TRBJ1-1, with TRBD1 matching 7 bases. Germline V gene lookup returns CDR1 SGHTA and CDR2 FQGNSA. The CDR3 consists of 14 residues. Trimming cost V 3 bases and J 5 bases; bases outside gene matches: 6. DNA for the CDR3: TGTGCCAGCAGCTTGGCGACAGGGCAAACTGAAGCTTTCTTT. It encodes CASSLATGQTEAFF.

The rearrangement joins TRBV7-5 to TRBJ2-3; the table's D gene call, TRBD1, was not cross checked with the DNA. TRBV7-5 is annotated as a pseudogene. This CDR3 has 18 amino acids. The CDR3 region is CVTKPGQKTYGGRYTQYF. CDR3 coding DNA: TGTGTCACTAAACCGGGACAGAAGACGTATGGTGGGAGATATACGCAGTATTTT.

This clone was recorded only once. The V and J genes are TRBV5-1 and TRBJ1-1, with a possible D match to TRBD1 (5 bases). Germline CDR1 is SGHRS and CDR2 is YFSETQ. This CDR3 has 13 amino acids. V was clipped by 6 bases and J by 1 base, with 10 bases between them. CDR3 DNA sequence: TGCGCCAGCACTTATACAGGGAACACTGAAGCTTTCTTT. It codes for CASTYTGNTEAFF.

The V and J genes are TRBV6-5 and TRBJ1-2; D might be TRBD1 (5 bases). Germline CDR1 reads MNHEY; CDR2 reads SVGAGI. Trimming took off 8 bases at V and 6 bases at J, with 22 bases between the two ends. The CDR3 covers 15 residues. In nucleotides, the CDR3 is TGTGCCAGCGGCAGCCTGTCGACGGGGGTGGATGGCTACACCTTC. Its protein is CASGSLSTGVDGYTF.

In its sample, this clone was seen once. The rearrangement links TRBV2 to TRBJ2-7; the D gene is possibly TRBD2 (5 bases). Germline lookup yields CDR1 SNHLY and CDR2 FYNNEI. Trimming stripped 4 bases from V and 3 bases from J, with 10 bases between. CDR3 length equals 13 residues. The CDR3 here is CASSVSGLYEQYF. DNA of the CDR3: TGTGCCAGCAGTGTCTCAGGACTCTACGAGCAGTACTTC.

The chain is built from TRBV6-5 and TRBJ2-1; D may be TRBD2 (5 bases). This CDR3 comprises 15 residues. Trimming shortened V by 6 bases and J by 0 bases, and 12 bases separated the two germline ends. Germline-derived CDR1 and CDR2 are MNHEY and SVGAGI. The CDR3 reads CASRPGLSSYNEQFF. CDR3 nucleotides: TGTGCCAGCAGGCCAGGACTCTCCTCCTACAATGAGCAGTTCTTC.

This chain joins TRBV2 and TRBJ2-2, with D tentatively TRBD2 (5 bases). Trimming stripped 10 bases from V and 5 bases from J, with 11 bases between. The CDR3 extends over 12 amino acids. Germline CDR1 SNHLY, CDR2 FYNNEI. CDR3 in amino acids: CANKGGTGELFF. DNA of the CDR3: TGTGCCAACAAAGGAGGTACCGGGGAGCTGTTTTTT.

The chain uses TRBV7-3 and TRBJ2-1; 9 nucleotides agree with TRBD2. The CDR3 has 15 amino acids. CDR1 is SGHTA and CDR2 is FQGTGA in the germline V gene. The ends lost 5 bases at V and 5 bases at J; junction bases unmatched: 7. The CDR3 sequence: CASSASGTSHNEQFF. CDR3 DNA: TGTGCCAGCAGCGCCTCCGGGACTAGCCACAATGAGCAGTTCTTC.

The chain carries TRBV29-1 and TRBJ2-7, with D perhaps TRBD2 (6 bases). In germline, CDR1 is SQVTM, CDR2 ANQGSEA. This CDR3 has 13 amino acids. V shed 7 bases and J shed 1 base, with 14 bases lying between them. CDR3 DNA sequence: TGCAGCGGTTTGGGGGGTCCTTCCTACGAGCAGTACTTC. Its translation: CSGLGGPSYEQYF.

The gene calls are TRBV30 and TRBJ2-1; TRBD2 matches at 8 bases. V lost 2 bases, J lost 7 bases, and 13 bases stayed unmatched. The CDR3 covers 16 residues. Germline V CDR1 and CDR2: GTSNPN, SVGIG (reference sequence). The CDR3 protein is CAWSSLKRGPTNEQFF. For the CDR3, the DNA is TGTGCCTGGAGTTCCCTTAAGCGGGGGCCTACGAATGAGCAGTTCTTC.

The genes are TRBV4-3 and TRBJ2-5; 7 nucleotides line up with TRBD1. The DNA end is a closer match to TRBJ2-7, so the J assignment may be wrong. The germline gives CDR1 LGHNA, CDR2 YSLEER. The length of the CDR3 is 16 residues. The CDR3 reads CASSQSATAGGYEQYF. The CDR3 DNA reads TGCGCCAGCAGCCAGTCAGCTACGGCAGGGGGCTACGAGCAGTACTTC.